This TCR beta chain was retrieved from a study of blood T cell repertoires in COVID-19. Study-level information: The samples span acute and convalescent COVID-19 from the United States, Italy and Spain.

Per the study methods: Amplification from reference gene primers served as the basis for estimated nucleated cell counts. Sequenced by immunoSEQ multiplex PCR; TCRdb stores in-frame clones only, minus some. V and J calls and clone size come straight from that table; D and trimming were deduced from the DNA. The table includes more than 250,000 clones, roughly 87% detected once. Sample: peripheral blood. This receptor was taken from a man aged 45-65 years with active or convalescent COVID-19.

CDR3 residues: CASSPRGQGGNSPLHF. The CDR3 DNA reads TGTGCCAGCAGCCCCCGGGGACAGGGAGGTAATTCACCCCTCCACTTT. This chain connects TRBV28 to TRBJ1-6; 9 nucleotides line up with TRBD1. The germline gives CDR1 MDHEN, CDR2 SYDVKM. V lost 6 bases to trimming and J lost 6 bases; unmatched junction nucleotides: 9. The CDR3 covers 16 residues.